Here is one T cell receptor beta chain with its context. No antigen is known for it. Per-base qualities were not stored, and no clone one base away is much larger. This entry comes from a study of human T cells and chemical hapten exposure (dated by TCRdb to the early 2020s). About the study as a whole: Libraries were pooled for sequencing, and variation in per-sample TCR yields was attributed mainly to small differences in library volumes within the pool. The study tracked peripheral blood TCR repertoire changes in vivo during primary and secondary sensitization to the hapten diphenylcyclopropenone (DPC) in alopecia patients. For every blood RNA sample, sequencing covered both the TCR alpha and TCR beta chains.

Total RNA was extracted from unfractionated whole blood that had been collected in Tempus Blood RNA tubes. Five healthy volunteers served as TCR sequencing controls and were bled at day 0, 2 weeks and 6 weeks. The investigation overall reported the following: After repeated subsampling, changes were observed in the strength of the expansion versus patch-test correlation and in the threshold at which the correlation became significant. No change with DPC sensitization was found in the number of TCRs above 1 in 1000 frequency, and no evidence of global repertoire structure alterations was found.

V is trimmed back by 0 bases and J by 6 bases, and the junction contains 6 bases that no gene match accounts for. CDR1 and CDR2 (SGHKS, YYEKEE) derive from the germline V gene (reference sequence). Its CDR3 holds 16 amino acids, cysteine through phenylalanine. Only the CDR3 portion is preserved as DNA: 48 bases, with reading frame beginning at the first base. The method was 5' RACE. Data came from an Illumina MiSeq. Library preparation attached unique molecular identifiers to individual cDNA molecules for quantitative, reproducible TCR counting. On the authors' methods: The median number of TCRs per sample was roughly 94,000, ranging from about 23,224 to 750,000. The Decombinator software suite was used to annotate the V, J and CDR3 of the TCR reads. To make PS versus PT1 abundance plots, every sample was subsampled to the same number of TCRs (28,000). Expanded TCRs were defined as absent before sensitization and observed at least eight times at the 2-week time point. Using fastp trimming at Q25 and MiXCR clonotype assembly, TCRdb reanalyzed the public sequencing data and kept in-frame beta chains. Rows are combined by CDR3 protein, so each entry shows the most common genes and DNA. What appears here as the V and J calls and clone size reflects TCRdb's work, not the paper's. Counted in this sample were 110,000 or so distinct CDR3 sequences; 15% to 20% of them appeared once. The ten largest clones add up to approximately 2.8% of the sample.

Rearrangement joined TRBV5-5 to TRBJ1-5, with 10 central nucleotides matching TRBD1. The sequence was obtained from a human donor in good health. The DNA sequence follows: TGTGCCAGCAGCTTGGCCCAGGGGACAGGGGCTCAGCCCCAGCATTTT. It specifies CASSLAQGTGAQPQHF.